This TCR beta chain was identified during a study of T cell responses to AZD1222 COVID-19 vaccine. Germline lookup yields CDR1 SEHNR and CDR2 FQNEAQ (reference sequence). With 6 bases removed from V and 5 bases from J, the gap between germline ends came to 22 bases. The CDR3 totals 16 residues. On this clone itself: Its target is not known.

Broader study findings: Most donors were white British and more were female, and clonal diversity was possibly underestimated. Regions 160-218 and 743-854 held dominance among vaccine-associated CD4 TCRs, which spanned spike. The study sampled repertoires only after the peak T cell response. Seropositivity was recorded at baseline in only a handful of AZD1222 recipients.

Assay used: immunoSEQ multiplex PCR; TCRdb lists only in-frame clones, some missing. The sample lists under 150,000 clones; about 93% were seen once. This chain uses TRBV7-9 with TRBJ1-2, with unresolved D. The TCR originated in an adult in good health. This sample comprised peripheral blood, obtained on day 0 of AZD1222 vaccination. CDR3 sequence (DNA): TGTGCCAGCAGTTCCCGAATTACGGGCCCGGGGTATGGCTACACCTTC. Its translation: CASSSRITGPGYGYTF.